Listed below are T cell receptor beta chains from one sample, sequenced in a study of cytomegalovirus exposure and HLA in healthy donors. Generated by immunoSEQ multiplex PCR, the TCRdb table keeps only in-frame clones and is missing some. Among 100,000 to 150,000 clones listed, roughly 77% were seen once. The sequenced sample consisted of PBMCs. Source of these receptors: a woman in her twenties or thirties in good health and CMV-seronegative. The CDR3 runs from the conserved cysteine through the conserved F or W. D genes are given only for firm matches. The size of a clone is reported for some rows only, either as once, few or many, or as a class for expanded clones.

d_gene	v_gene	abundance	j_gene	CDR3aa	CDR3nt
TRBD1	TRBV19	NA	TRBJ1-2	CASNGPRGLFLYGYTF	TGTGCCAGTAATGGCCCCAGGGGGCTATTCCTCTATGGCTACACCTTC
NA	TRBV4-2	NA	TRBJ2-1	CASSNRGGDLEQFF	TGTGCCAGCAGCAACCGGGGCGGGGACCTTGAGCAGTTCTTC
NA	TRBV5-1	NA	TRBJ2-3	CASQIGGGADTQYF	TGCGCCAGCCAAATAGGAGGGGGGGCAGATACGCAGTATTTT
TRBD2	TRBV11-3	NA	TRBJ2-1	CASSSSGSNAYNEQFF	TGTGCCAGCAGCTCTAGCGGGAGTAATGCCTACAATGAGCAGTTCTTC
NA	TRBV2	once	TRBJ1-6	CASRRGEGEPLHF	TGTGCCAGCCGAAGGGGGGAGGGGGAACCCCTCCACTTT
NA	TRBV4-1	NA	TRBJ2-2	CASSQVFTATGELFF	TGCGCCAGCAGCCAAGTATTTACTGCCACCGGGGAGCTGTTTTTT
NA	TRBV28	few	TRBJ1-4	CASSTIAEKLFF	TGTGCCAGCAGCACTATTGCTGAAAAACTGTTTTTT
NA	TRBV7-3	NA	TRBJ1-1	CASSLSGDGNTEAFF	TGTGCCAGCAGCTTATCGGGGGACGGGAACACTGAAGCTTTCTTT
NA	TRBV19	NA	TRBJ1-4	CASSRTESNEKLFF	TGTGCCAGTAGTCGGACAGAATCTAATGAAAAACTGTTTTTT
TRBD2	TRBV7-6	NA	TRBJ2-7	CASSSSGGIGYEQYF	TGTGCCAGCAGCTCTAGCGGGGGGATAGGCTACGAGCAGTACTTC
NA	TRBV7-9	NA	TRBJ1-2	CASSLDYYGYTF	TGTGCCAGCAGCTTAGACTACTATGGCTACACCTTC
NA	TRBV6-1	NA	TRBJ2-3	CASMRVADTQYF	TGTGCCAGCATGCGGGTGGCGGATACGCAGTATTTT
TRBD1	TRBV30	NA	TRBJ2-7	CAWMRAGGSYEQYF	TGTGCCTGGATGAGGGCAGGGGGCTCCTACGAGCAGTACTTC
TRBD1	TRBV27	NA	TRBJ1-4	CASRRMTGWLANEKLFF	TGTGCCAGCAGAAGGATGACAGGGTGGTTGGCTAATGAAAAACTGTTTTTT
NA	TRBV6-1	NA	TRBJ2-5	CASSEALQARGAETQYF	TGTGCCAGCAGTGAAGCGCTTCAGGCCCGGGGGGCCGAGACCCAGTACTTC
NA	TRBV5-1	once	TRBJ1-5	CASSLGQNQPQHF	TGCGCCAGCAGCTTGGGCCAGAATCAGCCCCAGCATTTT
TRBD1	TRBV2	NA	TRBJ1-1	CASSGLQGIQAFF	TGTGCCAGCAGTGGCTTACAGGGGATCCAAGCTTTCTTT
TRBD1	TRBV5-4	NA	TRBJ1-2	CASSVAARQGRNGYTF	TGTGCCAGCAGCGTGGCCGCCCGACAGGGCAGGAATGGCTACACCTTC
NA	TRBV19	NA	TRBJ1-1	CASSISAGVGAFF	TGTGCCAGTAGTATATCCGCCGGAGTGGGAGCTTTCTTT
TRBD1	TRBV4-1	NA	TRBJ1-3	CASSQPDRDPGNTIYF	TGCGCCAGCAGCCAACCAGACAGGGACCCTGGAAACACCATATATTTT
NA	TRBV7-9	NA	TRBJ1-2	CASSLQAGEGYTF	TGTGCCAGCAGCTTACAGGCAGGGGAAGGCTACACCTTC
NA	TRBV7-9	NA	TRBJ2-1	CASSQGRVPEPYNEQFF	TGTGCCAGCAGCCAGGGCAGGGTCCCTGAGCCCTACAATGAGCAGTTCTTC
TRBD1	TRBV19	NA	TRBJ1-2	CASRHSDRVGGYTF	TGTGCCAGTAGGCATTCGGACAGGGTCGGTGGCTACACCTTC
TRBD1	TRBV6-5	NA	TRBJ1-2	CASSYRGGPVYTF	TGTGCCAGCAGTTACAGAGGGGGCCCCGTCTACACCTTC
TRBD2	TRBV30	NA	TRBJ2-3	CAWNEGLAGTDTQYF	TGTGCCTGGAATGAAGGACTAGCGGGCACAGATACGCAGTATTTT
TRBD1	TRBV29-1	NA	TRBJ1-1	CSVKDRGEAFF	TGCAGCGTCAAGGACAGGGGTGAAGCTTTCTTT
NA	TRBV6-1	NA	TRBJ1-1	CASSASGVTEAFF	TGTGCCAGCAGTGCCTCAGGGGTGACTGAAGCTTTCTTT
NA	TRBV10-3	NA	TRBJ1-4	CAISGRAAEKLFF	TGTGCCATCAGTGGCAGGGCGGCGGAAAAACTGTTTTTT
TRBD2	TRBV7-8	NA	TRBJ2-5	CASSNQGLARETQYF	TGTGCCAGCAGCAACCAAGGACTAGCACGGGAGACCCAGTACTTC
NA	TRBV4-2	NA	TRBJ1-5	CASSQDRARQPQHF	TGTGCCAGCAGCCAAGACAGGGCGCGACAGCCCCAGCATTTT
NA	TRBV5-6	NA	TRBJ1-1	CASSLGGTVNTEAFF	TGTGCCAGCAGCTTGGGGGGGACTGTGAACACTGAAGCTTTCTTT
TRBD2	TRBV7-9	NA	TRBJ2-1	CASSQASGGQSSYNEQFF	TGTGCCAGCAGCCAGGCGAGCGGGGGACAAAGCTCCTACAATGAGCAGTTCTTC
TRBD1	TRBV6-1	NA	TRBJ1-6	CASSGPTGGDSPLHF	TGTGCCAGCAGTGGGCCGACAGGGGGCGATTCACCCCTCCACTTT
TRBD1	TRBV6-1	NA	TRBJ1-2	CATLSYPGQANGYTF	TGTGCCACCCTTTCCTACCCGGGACAGGCGAATGGCTACACCTTC
NA	TRBV18	NA	TRBJ1-1	CASSDQGPILRDTEAFF	TGTGCCAGCTCAGATCAAGGGCCCATACTGCGGGACACTGAAGCTTTCTTT
NA	TRBV7-2	NA	TRBJ1-1	CASSTQRRGGEAFF	TGTGCCAGCAGCACGCAACGTCGCGGGGGTGAAGCTTTCTTT
TRBD1	TRBV30	NA	TRBJ1-1	CAWSGDRGNTEAFF	TGTGCCTGGAGTGGGGACAGGGGAAACACTGAAGCTTTCTTT
NA	TRBV7-8	NA	TRBJ1-4	CASSLPGTRGEKLFF	TGTGCCAGCAGCTTACCCGGGACCCGGGGGGAAAAACTGTTTTTT
TRBD2	TRBV7-9	NA	TRBJ2-3	CASSSSGGAADTQYF	TGTGCCAGCAGCTCTAGCGGGGGGGCGGCAGATACGCAGTATTTT
TRBD1	TRBV11-2	NA	TRBJ1-3	CASSLVGQDKSGNTIYF	TGTGCCAGCAGCTTAGTGGGACAGGATAAGTCTGGAAACACCATATATTTT
TRBD1	TRBV5-1	once	TRBJ1-2	CASSLPDRAANYGYTF	TGCGCCAGCAGCTTGCCGGACAGGGCAGCTAACTATGGCTACACCTTC
NA	TRBV7-3	NA	TRBJ2-5	CASSLLEAGTQYF	TGTGCCAGCAGCTTATTGGAGGCAGGGACCCAGTACTTC
NA	TRBV7-9	NA	TRBJ1-4	CASSLGQTHWLFF	TGTGCCAGCAGCTTAGGTCAAACTCACTGGCTGTTTTTT
TRBD1	TRBV9	NA	TRBJ2-7	CASSPGQGYEQYF	TGTGCCAGCAGCCCCGGACAGGGGTACGAGCAGTACTTC
NA	TRBV10-2	NA	TRBJ1-3	CASSGSERGNTIYF	TGCGCCAGCAGTGGGTCGGAGAGGGGAAACACCATATATTTT
TRBD1	TRBV2	NA	TRBJ1-2	CASSRRDREGAYTF	TGTGCCAGCAGCCGTCGGGACAGGGAAGGCGCCTACACCTTC
NA	TRBV14	once	TRBJ1-2	CASSQNLDRFSF	TGTGCCAGCAGCCAAAACCTCGACAGGTTTTCCTTC
TRBD1	TRBV19	NA	TRBJ1-2	CASSQQRDSFYGYTF	TGTGCCAGTAGCCAGCAAAGGGACAGCTTCTATGGCTACACCTTC
TRBD2	TRBV11-3	NA	TRBJ2-7	CASSPHFGTSGSYEQYF	TGTGCCAGCAGCCCTCATTTCGGGACTAGCGGATCCTACGAGCAGTACTTC
NA	TRBV30	NA	TRBJ2-5	CAWSVFRGRETQYF	TGTGCCTGGAGTGTATTCAGGGGTCGGGAGACCCAGTACTTC